A selection of T cell receptor beta chains follows, all from one sample in a study of shared clonotypes between healthy human individuals. Only in-frame clones appear in the TCRdb table, and some are missing; sequencing was by immunoSEQ multiplex PCR. The table shows fewer than 700,000 clones, with 70% to 80% occurring only once. Sequenced sample: PBMCs. Receptors were obtained from a middle-aged woman in good health. Some clones in this sample may be carry-over from other donors' samples. Both conserved end residues are part of each CDR3. Each record gives: J gene, D gene, V gene, CDR3 protein. The D gene is left open where the match is weak.

j_gene: TRBJ2-7
d_gene: TRBD2
v_gene: TRBV15
CDR3aa: CATSTGGRGGGEQYF

j_gene: TRBJ2-3
d_gene: -
v_gene: TRBV5-1
CDR3aa: CASSLEVVGDTQYF

j_gene: TRBJ2-3
d_gene: -
v_gene: TRBV5-1
CDR3aa: CASSTRHTDTQYF

j_gene: TRBJ2-5
d_gene: -
v_gene: TRBV7-7
CDR3aa: CASSLGGFQETQYF

j_gene: TRBJ1-2
d_gene: -
v_gene: TRBV2
CDR3aa: CASMGEGVTYGYTF

j_gene: TRBJ2-5
d_gene: -
v_gene: TRBV7-8
CDR3aa: CASSLGGGGPETQYF

j_gene: TRBJ2-5
d_gene: TRBD1
v_gene: TRBV5-1
CDR3aa: CASSLLGGYGETQYF

j_gene: TRBJ2-7
d_gene: -
v_gene: TRBV18
CDR3aa: CASSPPHKRTYEQYF

j_gene: TRBJ2-7
d_gene: -
v_gene: TRBV5-8
CDR3aa: CASSLGVSYEQYF

j_gene: TRBJ2-7
d_gene: -
v_gene: TRBV29-1
CDR3aa: CSVEIWPARPYEQYF

j_gene: TRBJ2-7
d_gene: TRBD2
v_gene: TRBV2
CDR3aa: CASSERLAGGGNEQYF

j_gene: TRBJ1-2
d_gene: -
v_gene: TRBV4-2
CDR3aa: CASSHAGQSYGYTF

j_gene: TRBJ2-5
d_gene: TRBD2
v_gene: TRBV28
CDR3aa: CASMGAGEGVRQETQYF

j_gene: TRBJ2-1
d_gene: TRBD2
v_gene: TRBV5-1
CDR3aa: CASSPGTSGRTTNEQFF

j_gene: TRBJ2-2
d_gene: -
v_gene: TRBV28
CDR3aa: CASSLFVVGELFF

j_gene: TRBJ2-3
d_gene: TRBD2
v_gene: TRBV5-1
CDR3aa: CASSLGLAASTDTQYF

j_gene: TRBJ1-1
d_gene: -
v_gene: TRBV6-5
CDR3aa: CASSYYIRSTEAFF

j_gene: TRBJ1-2
d_gene: -
v_gene: TRBV30
CDR3aa: CAWSTGDGYGYTF

j_gene: TRBJ1-2
d_gene: -
v_gene: TRBV7-9
CDR3aa: CANSADLGDGYTF

j_gene: TRBJ2-1
d_gene: TRBD2
v_gene: TRBV7-9
CDR3aa: CASSPGIAGGTNEQFF

j_gene: TRBJ2-4
d_gene: -
v_gene: TRBV19
CDR3aa: CASSIVPTAAKNIQYF

j_gene: TRBJ1-2
d_gene: -
v_gene: TRBV6-6
CDR3aa: CASRHTGASNYGYTF

j_gene: TRBJ1-4
d_gene: -
v_gene: TRBV7-9
CDR3aa: CASSFSGPRGGNEKLFF

j_gene: TRBJ1-1
d_gene: -
v_gene: TRBV7-2
CDR3aa: CASSLAAFIDEAFF

j_gene: TRBJ2-1
d_gene: TRBD1
v_gene: TRBV6-6
CDR3aa: CASTRPGQGNNEQFF

j_gene: TRBJ1-2
d_gene: -
v_gene: TRBV20-1
CDR3aa: CSATSASGYTF

j_gene: TRBJ2-2
d_gene: TRBD2
v_gene: TRBV7-8
CDR3aa: CASTPAVSGNGGELFF

j_gene: TRBJ1-2
d_gene: -
v_gene: TRBV14
CDR3aa: CASSQLTAANYGYTF

j_gene: TRBJ2-7
d_gene: TRBD2
v_gene: TRBV6-5
CDR3aa: CASSSEGLAAYEQYF

j_gene: TRBJ2-2
d_gene: TRBD2
v_gene: TRBV7-8
CDR3aa: CASSFLTSETTGELFF

j_gene: TRBJ2-3
d_gene: -
v_gene: TRBV6-4
CDR3aa: CASSSGRTNTDTQYF

j_gene: TRBJ2-5
d_gene: -
v_gene: TRBV10-1
CDR3aa: CASSESGIETQYF

j_gene: TRBJ1-1
d_gene: TRBD1
v_gene: TRBV11-2
CDR3aa: CASSPDRGGTEAFF

j_gene: TRBJ2-1
d_gene: TRBD2
v_gene: TRBV28
CDR3aa: CASSMLPWTSGSRNEQFF

j_gene: TRBJ2-1
d_gene: TRBD1
v_gene: TRBV28
CDR3aa: CASSGPGTVNNEQFF

j_gene: TRBJ2-5
d_gene: TRBD1
v_gene: TRBV5-6
CDR3aa: CASSLVEGGTETQYF

j_gene: TRBJ2-7
d_gene: -
v_gene: TRBV27
CDR3aa: CASSHQGSGAYEQYF

j_gene: TRBJ2-1
d_gene: TRBD2
v_gene: TRBV2
CDR3aa: CASSTPGLLNEQFF

j_gene: TRBJ1-1
d_gene: -
v_gene: TRBV5-1
CDR3aa: CASSYGRYTEAFF

j_gene: TRBJ2-1
d_gene: -
v_gene: TRBV2
CDR3aa: CASRTLWANYNEQFF

j_gene: TRBJ1-2
d_gene: -
v_gene: TRBV7-9
CDR3aa: CASSLQGANYGYTF

j_gene: TRBJ1-1
d_gene: TRBD1
v_gene: TRBV7-8
CDR3aa: CASNDRGKNEAFF

j_gene: TRBJ2-7
d_gene: -
v_gene: TRBV4-2
CDR3aa: CASSRSPGHSYEQYF